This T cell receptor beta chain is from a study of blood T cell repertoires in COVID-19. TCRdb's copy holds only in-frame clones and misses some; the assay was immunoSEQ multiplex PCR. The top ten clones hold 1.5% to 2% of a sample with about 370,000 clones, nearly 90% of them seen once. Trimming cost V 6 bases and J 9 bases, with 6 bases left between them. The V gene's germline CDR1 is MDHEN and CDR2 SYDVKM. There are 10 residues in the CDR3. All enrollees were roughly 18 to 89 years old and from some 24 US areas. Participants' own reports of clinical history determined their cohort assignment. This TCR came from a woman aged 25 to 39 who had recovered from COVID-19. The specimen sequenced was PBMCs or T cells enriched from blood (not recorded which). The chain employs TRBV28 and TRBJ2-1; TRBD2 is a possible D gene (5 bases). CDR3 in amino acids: CASSGIEQFF. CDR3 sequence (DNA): TGTGCCAGCAGCGGGATTGAGCAGTTCTTC.